Following are 19 T cell receptor beta chains from one sample sequenced in a study of blood T cells in healthy people across ages. The authors ran a second PCR of about 7 to 11 cycles using a sample-barcoded 5' primer and a J-beta primer mix. TCRdb processed the 5' RACE reads anew with MiXCR; each CDR3 protein has one entry. The sample contains 1.5 million to 2 million distinct CDR3 sequences, about 28% of which appear only once. Sequences were obtained from blood. The receptor source for this set is a woman in her twenties or thirties in good health.

This clonotype turned up a few times. An end of the junction differs from the germline gene, which may be a read error. The rearrangement joins TRBV7-8 to TRBJ2-7, with D perhaps matching TRBD1 (6 bases). From germline, CDR1 is SGHVS and CDR2 FQNEAQ. The CDR3 sequence is 15 residues long. The CDR3 DNA follows: TGTGCCTGCAGCTTATTGGCCAGGGGCTCCTACGAGCAGTACTTC. The encoded protein is CACSLLARGSYEQYF.

The rearrangement joins TRBV5-1 to TRBJ1-2; TRBD1 aligns across 9 bases. V lost 0 bases to trimming and J lost 6 bases; unmatched junction nucleotides: 6. Germline V gene data show CDR1 as SGHRS and CDR2 as YFSETQ. This CDR3 has 15 residues. The CDR3 loop is CASSLEGTGNHGYTF. The CDR3 DNA follows: TGCGCCAGCAGCTTGGAGGGGACAGGGAACCATGGCTACACCTTC.

This clonotype was observed a few times. The chain recombines TRBV27 with TRBJ2-4; 8 positions agree with TRBD1. Losses at the gene ends were 5 bases for V and 6 bases for J; bases not matched to a gene: 6. The CDR3 is 14 residues long. CDR1 MNHEY and CDR2 SMNVEV come from the germline V gene (reference sequence). CDR3 residues: CASSAGTGRNIQYF. The CDR3 region has the DNA TGTGCCAGCAGTGCCGGGACAGGACGAAACATTCAGTACTTC.

This clonotype was recorded once. This chain uses TRBV24-1 with TRBJ2-3, with D tentatively TRBD2 (7 bases). Germline lookup yields CDR1 KGHDR and CDR2 SFDVKD. CDR3 length equals 16 residues. V lost 4 bases and J 5 bases, leaving 18 bases between the germline ends. The CDR3 loop is CATSDRWGGGRDTQYF. The CDR3 bases are TGTGCCACCAGTGACCGATGGGGAGGGGGGAGAGATACGCAGTATTTT.

This sequence joins TRBV3-1 and TRBJ2-5; TRBD1 aligns across 7 bases. V dropped 8 bases and J dropped 2; count of bases not matched to a gene: 5. Germline V CDR1 and CDR2: LGHDT, YNNKEL (reference sequence). CDR3 length: 13 residues. This CDR3 reads CASLGGIQETQYF. CDR3 nucleotides: TGTGCCAGCTTAGGGGGCATACAAGAGACCCAGTACTTC.

About this clonotype: A read error is possible here, since a much larger clone lies one base away. The chain carries TRBV3-1 and TRBJ1-1; no definite D call. The V end was cut by 2 bases, the J end by 0 bases, with 4 bases between. Germline V lookup: CDR1 LGHDT, CDR2 YNNKEL (reference sequence). CDR3 length equals 13 residues. The CDR3 nucleotides are TGTGCCAGCAGCCAACGGATGAACACTGAAGCTTTCTTT. Encoded protein: CASSQRMNTEAFF.

Worth noting for this clonotype: Compared with germline, one end of the junction differs, possibly owing to a read error. The chain combines TRBV7-9 with TRBJ2-5; 13 nucleotides match TRBD2. The germline V gene encodes CDR1 SEHNR and CDR2 FQNEAQ (reference sequence). The CDR3 consists of 16 residues. The CDR3 sequence: CASSLAGLAGVGEQYF. CDR3 DNA sequence: TGTGCCAGCAGCCTAGCCGGACTAGCGGGAGTAGGGGAGCAGTACTTC.

This clonotype was observed at least ten times. The CDR3 spells CASRPSGGNIQYF. CDR3 DNA sequence: TGTGCCAGCAGGCCATCCGGGGGAAACATTCAGTACTTC. This chain connects TRBV12-3 or TRBV12-4 to TRBJ2-4; maybe TRBD2 (6 bases). Trimming cost V 6 bases and J 6 bases, with 12 bases left between them. CDR3 length: 13 residues.

This chain connects TRBV12-3 or TRBV12-4 to TRBJ1-2; 10 positions agree with TRBD1. The CDR3 is 14 residues long. V was clipped by 8 bases and J by 4 bases; unmatched bases: 7. The chain's CDR3 is CASSPTGGSYGYTF. CDR3 coding DNA: TGTGCCAGCTCACCGACAGGGGGCAGCTATGGCTACACCTTC.

CDR3 coding DNA: TGTGCCGCCTCGCGGGGGGGCTCAGATACGCAGTATTTT. It codes for CAASRGGSDTQYF. V is TRBV28 and J is TRBJ2-3; 9 nucleotides align to TRBD2. Germline trimming cut 11 bases from V and 4 bases from J; bases unmatched to any gene: 7. The germline gives CDR1 MDHEN, CDR2 SYDVKM. CDR3 size: 13 residues.

This clonotype was found many times. The V and J genes are TRBV24-1 and TRBJ2-5; 9 nucleotides agree with TRBD2. CDR3 size: 16 residues. The V gene end was trimmed by 3 bases and the J gene end by 4 bases; junction bases not matched to a gene: 8. CDR1 is KGHDR, CDR2 SFDVKD, per germline. The CDR3 here is CATSDQASGERETQYF. The DNA for the CDR3 is TGTGCCACCAGTGATCAGGCTAGCGGGGAAAGAGAGACCCAGTACTTC.

In its sample, this clonotype was seen a few times. The chain recombines TRBV5-5 with TRBJ2-4, with TRBD2 as a possible D gene (5 bases). The CDR3 is 16 residues long. Looked up from germline, CDR1 is SGHKS and CDR2 is YYEKEE (reference sequence). V lost 5 bases to trimming and J lost 0 bases, with 15 bases between them. CDR3 in DNA: TGTGCCAGCAGTTCGGACGGGGTTCAAGCCAAAAACATTCAGTACTTC. Protein sequence: CASSSDGVQAKNIQYF.

This clonotype was detected a few times. The V call is TRBV5-1, the J call TRBJ2-5; 7 nucleotides match TRBD1. From germline, CDR1 is SGHRS and CDR2 YFSETQ. The CDR3 is made up of 16 amino acids. J was trimmed by 5 bases and V by 4 bases; bases with no gene match: 14. CDR3 coding DNA: TGCGCCAGCAGCACGGGACAGCCCATCAAGGAGGAGACCCAGTACTTC. It yields the protein CASSTGQPIKEETQYF.

This clonotype has just a few counts. The chain recombines TRBV18 with TRBJ2-5; D possibly matches TRBD1 or TRBD2 (5 bases each). The germline V gene has CDR1 KGHSH and CDR2 LQKENI. The CDR3 runs 13 residues. V lost 4 bases and J 5 bases, leaving 11 bases between the germline ends. CDR3 bases: TGTGCCAGCTCACGAGGGGTCTGGGAGACCCAGTACTTC. Encoded protein: CASSRGVWETQYF.

CDR3: CASLRVGQPQHF. DNA of the CDR3: TGTGCCAGCCTGAGGGTGGGTCAGCCCCAGCATTTT. V is TRBV6-2 or TRBV6-3 and J is TRBJ1-5; D is unresolved. The ends were cut back, 8 bases at V and 6 bases at J, with 11 bases in the middle. Germline CDR1 MNHEY, CDR2 SVGEGT. The CDR3 is 12 residues long.

CDR3 residues: CSVGGVLNTEAFF. CDR3 nucleotide sequence: TGCAGCGTCGGGGGAGTATTGAACACTGAAGCTTTCTTT. The chain recombines TRBV29-1 with TRBJ1-1; TRBD1 is a possible D gene (5 bases). CDR1 is SQVTM and CDR2 is ANQGSEA in the germline V gene. The V end was cut by 6 bases, the J end by 0 bases, with 11 bases between. The CDR3 extends over 13 amino acids.

This clonotype was found many times. V usage is TRBV27 and J usage is TRBJ2-6, with TRBD1 identical over 7 bases. The CDR3 contains 17 residues. Trimming cost V 3 bases and J 0 bases; bases outside gene matches: 5. CDR1 is MNHEY, CDR2 SMNVEV, per germline (reference sequence). CDR3 residues: CASSFLQGSSGANVLTF. In nucleotides, the CDR3 is TGTGCCAGCAGTTTTCTACAGGGGAGCTCTGGGGCCAACGTCCTGACTTTC.

This chain uses TRBV12-3 or TRBV12-4 with TRBJ1-2, with D unresolved. Trimming left V 3 bases short and J 8 bases short, with 10 bases between. The length of the CDR3 is 12 residues. The CDR3 protein is CASSLATGGYTF. Here the CDR3 DNA reads TGTGCCAGCAGTTTGGCGACTGGGGGCTACACCTTC.

The V and J genes are TRBV29-1 and TRBJ2-1; 7 bases agree with TRBD1. Germline-derived CDR1 and CDR2 are SQVTM and ANQGSEA. Unmatched junction bases numbered 9, after V lost 5 bases and J lost 5 bases. The CDR3 runs to 14 residues. The CDR3 loop reads CSVSEDRFDNEQFF. CDR3 sequence (DNA): TGCAGCGTTTCCGAGGACAGGTTCGACAATGAGCAGTTCTTC.